This TCR beta chain was recorded in a study of radiotherapy plus CTLA-4 blockade in lung cancer. Overall study context: Of the patients, about 20% showed objective responses and 31% attained disease control.

Study-wide results and caveats: Early blood T cell clone dynamics, with interferon-beta, were reported to best predict response. Following radiotherapy plus ipilimumab, tumor-derived TCR clones expanded in the blood.

For this clone: The antigen is undetermined.

It was focal radiation plus CTLA-4 blockade with ipilimumab that patients with chemo-refractory metastatic non-small-cell lung cancer received. Measured with immunoSEQ multiplex PCR; TCRdb has only the in-frame clones, and not every one. The sample includes about 93,000 clones, about 86% seen only once; the top ten take 4.5% to 6%. The sequence came from a human donor with non-small cell lung cancer that progressed on radiotherapy plus ipilimumab. The sequencing used peripheral blood, collected from a patient treated with radiotherapy plus ipilimumab.

The CDR3 region has the DNA TGTGCCAGTAAACCGAGAAACACCGGGGAGCTGTTTTTT. This sequence encodes CASKPRNTGELFF. The J gene is TRBJ2-2, the V gene TRBV19; no reliable D call. V shed 7 bases and J shed 2 bases, with 8 bases lying between them. The V gene's germline CDR1 is LNHDA and CDR2 SQIVND (reference sequence). This CDR3 region has 13 residues.